Below are 11 T cell receptor beta chains sequenced from a single sample in a study of untreated major depressive disorder. Sequencing was performed with immunoSEQ multiplex PCR; in TCRdb, only in-frame clones are kept and a portion is missing. This table holds about 20,000 clones, approximately 89% found once. The sequenced sample was CD4+ T cells from PBMCs. Receptors originate from a woman aged 30 to 39 in good health.

The V and J genes are TRBV11-3 and TRBJ1-6, with D unclear. Looked up from germline, CDR1 is SGHNT and CDR2 is YENEEA. V lost 5 bases, J lost 7 bases, and 12 bases lay in between. The CDR3 runs to 14 residues. In DNA, the CDR3 is TGTGCCAGCAGCACCGGACGGGGAAATTCACCCCTCCACTTT. Translated, it gives CASSTGRGNSPLHF. The whole variable domain, filled in from reference TRBV11-3 and TRBJ1-6, reads EAGVVQSPRYKIIEKKQPVAFWCNPISGHNTLYWYLQNLGQGPELLIRYENEEAVDDSQLPKDRFSAERLKGVDSTLKIQPAELGDSAVYLCASSTGRGNSPLHFGNGTRLTVT.

This sequence joins TRBV6-6 and TRBJ1-4; maybe TRBD1 (6 bases). Germline CDR1 reads MNHNY; CDR2 reads SVGAGI (reference sequence). V was cut by 4 bases and J by 4 bases, with 16 bases left in between. The CDR3 is 16 residues long. The CDR3 bases are TGTGCCAGCAGTTGGGCGGACAGAGCGTTTAATGAAAAACTGTTTTTT. Residues: CASSWADRAFNEKLFF.

This clone occurred a few times. The CDR3 region has the DNA TGTGCCAGCAGCTTATACGGGACAGTGGATGGCTACACCTTC. It translates to CASSLYGTVDGYTF. The chain recombines TRBV7-9 with TRBJ1-2; 7 nucleotides agree with TRBD1. The germline gives CDR1 SEHNR, CDR2 FQNEAQ (reference sequence). The CDR3 has 14 residues. Losses at the gene ends were 2 bases for V and 6 bases for J; bases not matched to a gene: 6.

The chain couples TRBV5-4 to TRBJ2-1; the match to TRBD2 covers 8 bases. Trimming at V came to 4 bases and at J to 0 bases, leaving 6 bases not matched to a gene. The CDR3 spans 16 residues. Germline loops: CDR1 SGHNT, CDR2 YYREEE (reference sequence). In DNA form, the CDR3 reads TGTGCCAGCAGCCGAGAGCGGGGGCACTCCTACAATGAGCAGTTCTTC. This codes for CASSRERGHSYNEQFF.

This clone was counted only a few times. The chain is built from TRBV5-6 and TRBJ1-2, with D possibly matching TRBD1 (6 bases). CDR1 SGHDT and CDR2 YYEEEE come from the germline V gene. This CDR3 has 12 amino acids. Trimming left V 4 bases short and J 6 bases short, with 10 bases between. Written as DNA, the CDR3 is TGTGCCAGCAGCAAGAACAGGGATGGCTACACCTTC. Translated, it gives CASSKNRDGYTF.

This sequence joins TRBV9 and TRBJ2-3, with D perhaps being TRBD1 or TRBD2 (7 bases each). Trimming removed 7 bases from V and 2 bases from J, with 26 bases in between. Germline V gene sequence: CDR1 SGDLS, CDR2 YYNGEE. The CDR3 totals 18 residues. The CDR3 protein is CASPGGQSTATPTDTQYF. CDR3 nucleotide sequence: TGTGCCAGCCCGGGGGGACAGTCAACCGCCACCCCCACAGATACGCAGTATTTT.

V usage is TRBV30 and J usage is TRBJ1-4, with D possibly matching TRBD1 (6 bases). The CDR3 consists of 14 residues. The V end was cut by 4 bases, the J end by 8 bases, with 17 bases between. Per the germline V gene, CDR1 is GTSNPN and CDR2 is SVGIG (reference sequence). This CDR3 reads CAWTEGGRREKLFF. In DNA form, the CDR3 reads TGTGCCTGGACCGAGGGGGGCAGAAGGGAAAAACTGTTTTTT.

This clone was seen only once. This chain connects TRBV27 to TRBJ1-2; 8 nucleotides agree with TRBD1. Germline CDR1 and CDR2: MNHEY and SMNVEV (reference sequence). The CDR3 totals 15 residues. V trimming: 5 bases; J trimming: 3 bases; junction bases outside the gene matches: 8. Here the CDR3 DNA reads TGTGCCAGCAGTCCCTCGGACAGGGTTTACTATGGCTACACCTTC. Translating it yields CASSPSDRVYYGYTF.

The chain uses TRBV9 and TRBJ1-5, with D hard to call. From germline, CDR1 is SGDLS and CDR2 YYNGEE. This CDR3 contains 17 residues. V was trimmed by 0 bases and J by 0 bases, leaving 13 bases between them. CDR3: CASSVEEDGVSNQPQHF. In DNA, the CDR3 is TGTGCCAGCAGCGTAGAGGAAGACGGGGTTAGCAATCAGCCCCAGCATTTT.

This clone appeared once. V usage is TRBV11-2 and J usage is TRBJ1-4; perhaps TRBD1 as D (6 bases). V lost 5 bases, J lost 3 bases, and 13 bases lay in between. Germline V gene sequence: CDR1 SGHAT, CDR2 FQNNGV. The CDR3 is made up of 15 amino acids. CDR3 in DNA: TGTGCCAGCAGCCCCCTGACAGGAGCTAATGAAAAACTGTTTTTT. This codes for CASSPLTGANEKLFF. The full variable domain, with the rest looked up from reference TRBV11-2 and TRBJ1-4, is EAGVAQSPRYKIIEKRQSVAFWCNPISGHATLYWYQQILGQGPKLLIQFQNNGVVDDSQLPKDRFSAERLKGVDSTLKIQPAKLEDSAVYLCASSPLTGANEKLFFGSGTQLSVL.

The V and J genes are TRBV2 and TRBJ2-7; D may be TRBD1 (6 bases). This CDR3 spans 14 amino acids. Trimming stripped 2 bases from V and 0 bases from J, with 8 bases between. In germline, CDR1 is SNHLY, CDR2 FYNNEI. This CDR3 reads CASSEQGSSYEQYF. CDR3 bases: TGTGCCAGCAGTGAACAGGGGAGCTCCTACGAGCAGTACTTC. Full variable domain (rest looked up from reference TRBV2 and TRBJ2-7): EPEVTQTPSHQVTQMGQEVILRCVPISNHLYFYWYRQILGQKVEFLVSFYNNEISEKSEIFDDQFSVERPDGSNFTLKIRSTKLEDSAMYFCASSEQGSSYEQYFGPGTRLTVT.